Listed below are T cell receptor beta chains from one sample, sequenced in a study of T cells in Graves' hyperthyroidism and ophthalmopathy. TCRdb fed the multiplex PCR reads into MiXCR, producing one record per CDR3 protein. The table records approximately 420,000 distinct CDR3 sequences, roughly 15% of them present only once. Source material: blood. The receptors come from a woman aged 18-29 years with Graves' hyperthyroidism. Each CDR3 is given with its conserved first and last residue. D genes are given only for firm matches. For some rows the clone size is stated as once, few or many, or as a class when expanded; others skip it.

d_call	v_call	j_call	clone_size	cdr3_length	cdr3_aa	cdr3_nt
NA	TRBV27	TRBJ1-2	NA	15	CASTRFGRSNYGYTF	TGTGCCAGCACTAGATTCGGGAGATCTAACTATGGCTACACCTTC
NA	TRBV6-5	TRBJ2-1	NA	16	CASSYSRQGGGNEQFF	TGTGCCAGCAGTTACTCTCGACAGGGAGGTGGCAATGAGCAGTTCTTC
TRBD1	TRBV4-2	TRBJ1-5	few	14	CASSQDRIGQPQHF	TGTGCCAGCAGCCAGGACAGGATTGGCCAGCCCCAGCATTTT
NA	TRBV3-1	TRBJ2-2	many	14	CASSPRTNTGELFF	TGTGCCAGCAGCCCGCGGACGAACACCGGGGAGCTGTTTTTT
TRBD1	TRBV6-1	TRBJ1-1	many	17	CASSASYRTGRNTEAFF	TGTGCCAGCAGTGCTAGTTACAGGACAGGCCGGAACACTGAAGCTTTCTTT
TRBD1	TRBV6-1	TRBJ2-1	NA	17	CASSGEQGQGLHNEQFF	TGTGCCAGCAGTGGAGAACAAGGACAGGGGCTCCACAATGAGCAGTTCTTC
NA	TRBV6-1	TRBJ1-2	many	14	CASSEEGDPHGYTF	TGTGCCAGCAGTGAAGAAGGGGATCCCCATGGCTACACCTTC
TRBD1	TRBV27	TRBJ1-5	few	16	CASSPRDRGYDQPQHF	TGTGCCAGCAGTCCCCGGGACAGGGGATACGATCAGCCCCAGCATTTT
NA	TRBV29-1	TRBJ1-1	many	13	CSVAQSGNTEAFF	TGCAGCGTTGCTCAGTCGGGGAACACTGAAGCTTTCTTT
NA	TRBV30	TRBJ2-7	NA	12	CAWNSQSHEQYF	TGTGCCTGGAATTCCCAGTCTCACGAGCAGTACTTC
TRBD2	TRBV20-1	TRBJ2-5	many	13	CSARGTSYETQYF	TGCAGTGCTAGAGGGACTAGCTACGAGACCCAGTACTTC
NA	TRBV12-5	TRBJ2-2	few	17	CASGLFLLDMDTGELFF	TGTGCTAGTGGTTTGTTTTTGCTGGACATGGACACCGGGGAGCTGTTTTTT
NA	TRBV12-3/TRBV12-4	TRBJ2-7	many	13	CASRRAPDYEQYF	TGTGCCAGCAGACGAGCGCCGGACTACGAGCAGTACTTC
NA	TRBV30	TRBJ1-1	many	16	CAWSVLGEGRDTEAFF	TGTGCCTGGAGTGTACTCGGGGAGGGGAGGGACACTGAAGCTTTCTTT
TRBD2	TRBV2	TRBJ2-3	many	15	CASRAGLAGADTQYF	TGTGCCAGCAGGGCGGGACTAGCGGGAGCAGATACGCAGTATTTT
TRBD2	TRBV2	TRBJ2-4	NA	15	CASSGGGGAKNIQYF	TGTGCCAGCAGTGGGGGGGGGGGAGCCAAAAACATTCAGTACTTC
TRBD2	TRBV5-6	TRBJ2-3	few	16	CASSVWTSGSADTQYF	TGTGCCAGCAGCGTATGGACTAGCGGGAGCGCAGATACGCAGTATTTT
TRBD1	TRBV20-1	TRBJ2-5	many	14	CSARRQGRGETQYF	TGCAGTGCCCGCCGACAGGGCCGTGGAGAGACCCAGTACTTC
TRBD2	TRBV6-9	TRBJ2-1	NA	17	CASSYLTASGRNNEQFF	TGTGCCAGCAGTTACCTTACGGCTAGCGGGAGGAACAATGAGCAGTTCTTC
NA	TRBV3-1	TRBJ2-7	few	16	CASSQALVVNSYEQYF	TGTGCCAGCAGCCAAGCCCTGGTAGTAAACTCCTACGAGCAGTACTTC
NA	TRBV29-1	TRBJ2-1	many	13	CSVRTGGRNEQFF	TGCAGCGTTAGGACTGGGGGAAGGAATGAGCAGTTCTTC
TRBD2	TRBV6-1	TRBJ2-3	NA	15	CASSDRREGTDTQYF	TGTGCCAGCAGTGATCGTCGGGAGGGCACAGATACGCAGTATTTT
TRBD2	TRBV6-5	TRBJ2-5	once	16	CASSYTASGRVKTQYF	TGTGCCAGCAGTTACACCGCTAGCGGGAGGGTGAAGACCCAGTACTTC
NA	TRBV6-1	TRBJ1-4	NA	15	CAISAGGAGSEKLFF	TGTGCCATCAGTGCCGGGGGCGCCGGAAGTGAAAAACTGTTTTTT
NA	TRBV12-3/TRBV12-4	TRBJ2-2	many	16	CASSPIGGGPIGELFF	TGTGCCAGCAGCCCTATAGGGGGAGGGCCGATCGGGGAGCTGTTTTTT
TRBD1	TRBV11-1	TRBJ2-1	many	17	CASSPRTGASSYNEQFF	TGTGCCAGCAGCCCGCGTACAGGGGCGAGCTCCTACAATGAGCAGTTCTTC
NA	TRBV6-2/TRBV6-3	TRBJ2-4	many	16	CASSLRMPGDKNIQYF	TGTGCCAGCAGTCTGAGAATGCCGGGAGACAAAAACATTCAGTACTTC
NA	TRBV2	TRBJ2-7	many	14	CASWRGGSPYEQYF	TGTGCCAGCTGGCGGGGCGGGTCCCCCTACGAGCAGTACTTC
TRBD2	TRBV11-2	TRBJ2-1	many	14	CASSSGLDYNEQFF	TGTGCCAGCAGCTCTGGACTAGATTACAATGAGCAGTTCTTC
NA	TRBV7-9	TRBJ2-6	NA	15	CASSLGTSGANVLTF	TGTGCCAGCAGCTTAGGGACTTCTGGGGCCAACGTCCTGACTTTC
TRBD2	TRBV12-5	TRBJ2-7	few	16	CASGPPLAGLTYEQYF	TGTGCTAGTGGTCCACCACTAGCGGGCCTTACCTACGAGCAGTACTTC
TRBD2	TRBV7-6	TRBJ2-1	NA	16	CASSLDRAGAYNEQFF	TGTGCCAGCAGCTTAGATAGGGCGGGAGCATACAATGAGCAGTTCTTC
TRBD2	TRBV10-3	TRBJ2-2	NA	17	CAISVLAGGINTGELFF	TGTGCCATCAGTGTTCTAGCGGGAGGGATTAACACCGGGGAGCTGTTTTTT
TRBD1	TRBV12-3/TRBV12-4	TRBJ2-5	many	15	CASSLGQGVEETQYF	TGTGCCAGCAGTTTAGGGCAGGGGGTGGAAGAGACCCAGTACTTC
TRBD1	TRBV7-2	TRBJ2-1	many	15	CASTKDRGQWNEQFF	TGTGCCAGCACCAAAGACAGGGGGCAGTGGAATGAGCAGTTCTTC
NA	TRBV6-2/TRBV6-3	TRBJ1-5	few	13	CASSYGERDKGHF	TGTGCCAGCAGTTACGGGGAACGGGACAAAGGGCATTTT
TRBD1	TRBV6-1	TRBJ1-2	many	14	CASSPGQGYGGYTF	TGTGCCAGCAGTCCGGGACAGGGATACGGTGGCTACACCTTC
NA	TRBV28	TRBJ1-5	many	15	CASSLSGFSNQPQHF	TGTGCCAGCAGTTTAAGTGGATTTAGCAATCAGCCCCAGCATTTT
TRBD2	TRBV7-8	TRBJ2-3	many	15	CASSLVQGGTDTQYF	TGTGCCAGCAGCTTGGTCCAGGGAGGGACAGATACGCAGTATTTT
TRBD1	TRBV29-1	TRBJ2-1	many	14	CSAISGTDHNEQFF	TGCAGCGCGATATCCGGGACAGACCACAATGAGCAGTTCTTC
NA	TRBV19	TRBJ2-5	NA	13	CASRQKYQETQYF	TGTGCCAGTAGACAGAAGTATCAAGAGACCCAGTACTTC
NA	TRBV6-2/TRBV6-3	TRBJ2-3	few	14	CASSGLSSTDTQYF	TGTGCCAGCAGTGGACTCTCTAGCACAGATACGCAGTATTTT
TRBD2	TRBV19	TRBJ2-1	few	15	CASSPPGLAGVEQFF	TGTGCCAGTAGCCCCCCCGGACTAGCGGGAGTTGAGCAGTTCTTC
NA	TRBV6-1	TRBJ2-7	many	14	CASRGPGSVYEQYF	TGTGCCAGCAGAGGGCCAGGGTCCGTGTACGAGCAGTACTTC
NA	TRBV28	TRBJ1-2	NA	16	CASSLGGAGSGYGYTF	TGTGCCAGCAGTTTAGGTGGGGCAGGCTCGGGGTATGGCTACACCTTC
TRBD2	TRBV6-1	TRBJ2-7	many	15	CASSSPGTSVSEQYF	TGTGCCAGCAGTTCCCCCGGGACTAGCGTTTCCGAGCAGTACTTC
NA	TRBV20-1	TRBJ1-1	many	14	CSARDRRLNTEAFF	TGCAGTGCTAGAGATCGTAGGCTGAACACTGAAGCTTTCTTT
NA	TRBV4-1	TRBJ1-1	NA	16	CASSQGGGEGNTEAFF	TGCGCCAGCAGCCAGGGGGGCGGCGAAGGGAACACTGAAGCTTTCTTT
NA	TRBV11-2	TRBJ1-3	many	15	CASSHRVTSGNTIYF	TGTGCCAGCAGCCACAGGGTTACTTCTGGAAACACCATATATTTT
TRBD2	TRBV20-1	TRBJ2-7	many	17	CSASGPRRLAGSYEQYF	TGCAGTGCTAGCGGCCCCAGACGGCTAGCGGGTTCCTACGAGCAGTACTTC
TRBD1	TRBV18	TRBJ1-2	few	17	CASSPSILPGQHYGYTF	TGTGCCAGCTCACCTTCGATATTACCGGGACAGCACTATGGCTACACCTTC
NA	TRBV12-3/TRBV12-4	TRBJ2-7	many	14	CASSRDGKVHEQYF	TGTGCCAGCAGTCGGGACGGGAAAGTCCACGAGCAGTACTTC
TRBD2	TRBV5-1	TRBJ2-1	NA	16	CASSSGTSGLYNEQFF	TGCGCCAGCAGCTCAGGGACTAGCGGGCTCTACAATGAGCAGTTCTTC
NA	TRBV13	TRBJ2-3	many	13	CASSSGRTDTQYF	TGTGCCAGCAGTAGCGGCCGCACAGATACGCAGTATTTT
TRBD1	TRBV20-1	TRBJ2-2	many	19	CSARESHRSGTADTGELFF	TGCAGTGCTAGAGAAAGTCACAGATCCGGGACAGCTGACACCGGGGAGCTGTTTTTT
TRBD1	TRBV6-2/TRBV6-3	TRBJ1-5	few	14	CASRETGRGQPQHF	TGTGCCAGCAGGGAGACAGGGCGGGGTCAGCCCCAGCATTTT
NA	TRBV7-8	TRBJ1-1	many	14	CASSWDSRADEAFF	TGTGCCAGCAGCTGGGATTCGAGGGCGGATGAAGCTTTCTTT
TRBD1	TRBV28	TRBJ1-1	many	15	CASSFTTGWYTEAFF	TGTGCCAGCAGTTTCACGACAGGGTGGTACACTGAAGCTTTCTTT
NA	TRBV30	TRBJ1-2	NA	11	CALGAPYGYTF	TGTGCCCTGGGGGCCCCCTATGGCTACACCTTC